Listed here are 16 T cell receptor beta chains from one sample, sequenced in a study of cytomegalovirus exposure and HLA in healthy donors. Clones were sequenced by immunoSEQ multiplex PCR, and TCRdb holds only the in-frame ones, with some missing. The sample holds 170,000 or so clones, 80% to 85% seen once. Sequencing used PBMCs. The receptors originated from a woman between 18 and 29 years old in good health and CMV-seropositive.

The V gene is TRBV6-8, the J gene TRBJ2-7; TRBD1 might be the D (5 bases). The CDR3 consists of 16 residues. CDR1 is MNHGY, CDR2 SAAAGT, per germline. The V gene lost 4 bases and the J gene lost 11 bases, with 27 bases spanning the gap. The CDR3 nucleotides read TGTGCCAGCAGTTCAGGCTCCCGGGCAGGTCTCCACAGGAAGTACTTC. Translation gives CASSSGSRAGLHRKYF.

This chain uses TRBV2 with TRBJ1-2; TRBD1 agrees at 8 bases. This CDR3 contains 16 residues. Trimming removed 6 bases from V and 0 bases from J; junction bases left unmatched: 9. Germline V gene data show CDR1 as SNHLY and CDR2 as FYNNEI. CDR3 sequence reads: CASRGDRTLANYGYTF. DNA for the CDR3: TGTGCCAGCAGGGGGGACAGGACCCTAGCTAACTATGGCTACACCTTC.

The chain's CDR3 is CASSVGSGTDTQYF. CDR3 nucleotides: TGTGCCAGCAGCGTAGGTTCAGGCACAGATACGCAGTATTTT. The V gene is TRBV9, the J gene TRBJ2-3, with no clear D. This CDR3 has 14 amino acids. Between the trimmed V and J ends, which lost 0 bases and 1 base, there was a span of 6 bases. Germline CDR1 is SGDLS and CDR2 is YYNGEE.

J is TRBJ1-2 and V is TRBV28; 8 bases line up with TRBD1. Trimming cost V 5 bases and J 0 bases; bases outside gene matches: 17. The CDR3 extends over 19 amino acids. Germline CDR1 is MDHEN and CDR2 is SYDVKM. CDR3 loop: CASSLTRGQGKLANYGYTF. CDR3 nucleotides: TGTGCCAGCAGTCTAACCCGTGGACAGGGAAAGTTAGCTAACTATGGCTACACCTTC.

The rearrangement links TRBV4-1 to TRBJ2-7, with a tentative D call TRBD2 (6 bases). Germline V CDR1 and CDR2: MGHRA, YSYEKL. Trimming left V 0 bases short and J 1 base short, with 16 bases between. CDR3 length equals 17 residues. DNA of the CDR3: TGCGCCAGCAGCCAAGACATCACTACTCGGGGGTCCTACGAGCAGTACTTC. This sequence encodes CASSQDITTRGSYEQYF.

This chain joins TRBV10-2 and TRBJ1-3, with D possibly matching TRBD1 (5 bases). CDR3 length: 18 amino acids. V dropped 8 bases and J dropped 0 bases, with 23 bases sitting between them. Germline CDR1 reads WSHSY; CDR2 reads SAAADI. This CDR3 is CASGDGSGGTSSGNTIYF. Here the CDR3 DNA reads TGCGCCAGCGGGGACGGATCGGGGGGGACGAGCTCTGGAAACACCATATATTTT.

The genes are TRBV15 and TRBJ1-1; 8 bases line up with TRBD1. Germline V gene sequence: CDR1 LNHNV, CDR2 YYDKDF (reference sequence). The V and J ends lost 5 bases and 1 base, in that order; junction bases with no gene match: 3. The CDR3 runs 14 residues. The CDR3 coding sequence is TGTGCCACCAGCGGCGGGACAGGGAACACTGAAGCTTTCTTT. As protein: CATSGGTGNTEAFF.

This clone was observed a handful of times. J is TRBJ1-6 and V is TRBV21-1. TRBV21-1 is annotated as a pseudogene. The CDR3 covers 16 residues. The CDR3 region is CASSKARESYNSPLHF. CDR3 DNA sequence: TGTGCCAGCAGCAAAGCGAGGGAGTCCTATAATTCACCCCTCCACTTT.

The chain employs TRBV7-3 and TRBJ1-1; D might be TRBD1 (6 bases). CDR1 SGHTA and CDR2 FQGTGA come from the germline V gene. The CDR3 length is 12 residues. The V gene lost 5 bases and the J gene lost 8 bases, with 12 bases spanning the gap. The CDR3: CASSTGTGEAFF. CDR3 nucleotide sequence: TGTGCCAGCAGCACCGGAACAGGGGAAGCTTTCTTT.

Ten or more counts support this clone. This chain joins TRBV4-2 and TRBJ2-2, with 10 bases lining up with TRBD2. CDR1 and CDR2 (germline): LGHNA, YNFKEQ. J was trimmed by 3 bases and V by 2 bases; bases with no gene match: 0. The CDR3 contains 15 residues. This CDR3 reads CASSQLAGDTGELFF. In nucleotides, the CDR3 is TGTGCCAGCAGCCAACTAGCGGGGGACACCGGGGAGCTGTTTTTT.

This chain connects TRBV2 to TRBJ2-5, with TRBD1 identical over 8 bases. V was clipped by 6 bases and J by 1 base; unmatched bases: 4. The CDR3 extends over 14 amino acids. Germline assignment: CDR1 SNHLY and CDR2 FYNNEI. This chain's CDR3 is CASRRDRGQETQYF. The CDR3, as DNA: TGTGCCAGCAGACGCGACAGGGGCCAAGAGACCCAGTACTTC. Full variable domain (missing parts from reference TRBV2 and TRBJ2-5): EPEVTQTPSHQVTQMGQEVILRCVPISNHLYFYWYRQILGQKVEFLVSFYNNEISEKSEIFDDQFSVERPDGSNFTLKIRSTKLEDSAMYFCASRRDRGQETQYFGPGTRLLVL.

The chain is built from TRBV11-2 and TRBJ2-5, with D perhaps matching TRBD2 (7 bases). V lost 6 bases, J lost 1 base, and 15 bases lay in between. Germline V CDR1 and CDR2: SGHAT, FQNNGV. The CDR3 runs to 15 residues. CDR3 amino acids: CASRSTRGPQETQYF. In nucleotides, the CDR3 is TGTGCCAGCAGGTCGACGCGGGGGCCCCAAGAGACCCAGTACTTC.

This chain joins TRBV2 and TRBJ2-7; D unclear. Trimming cost V 5 bases and J 1 base, with 9 bases left between them. Per germline, CDR1 SNHLY and CDR2 FYNNEI. CDR3 size: 13 residues. The CDR3, as DNA: TGTGCCAGCAGTCCATCCCAGTCCTACGAGCAGTACTTC. It encodes CASSPSQSYEQYF. Full variable domain (rest looked up from reference TRBV2 and TRBJ2-7): EPEVTQTPSHQVTQMGQEVILRCVPISNHLYFYWYRQILGQKVEFLVSFYNNEISEKSEIFDDQFSVERPDGSNFTLKIRSTKLEDSAMYFCASSPSQSYEQYFGPGTRLTVT.

J is TRBJ1-2 and V is TRBV6-5; TRBD1 matches 7 bases. This CDR3 has 15 amino acids. Losses at the gene ends were 0 bases for V and 5 bases for J; bases not matched to a gene: 6. Germline loops: CDR1 MNHEY, CDR2 SVGAGI. The CDR3 sequence is CASSYSSTGKYGYTF. The CDR3 DNA reads TGTGCCAGCAGTTACTCTTCGACAGGGAAGTATGGCTACACCTTC.

The chain joins TRBV5-6 to TRBJ2-5, with a tentative D call TRBD1 (6 bases). The CDR3 consists of 13 residues. Trimming removed 4 bases at V and 4 bases at J, with 11 bases between. Germline lookup yields CDR1 SGHDT and CDR2 YYEEEE. As DNA, the CDR3 is TGTGCCAGCAGCCTACAGGGTCGAGAGACCCAGTACTTC. It translates to CASSLQGRETQYF.

The V and J genes are TRBV7-2 and TRBJ2-7, with TRBD2 as a possible D gene (6 bases). Germline V gene sequence: CDR1 SGHTA, CDR2 FQGNSA. This CDR3 is built from 15 residues. The V end was cut by 0 bases, the J end by 3 bases, with 12 bases between. CDR3 DNA: TGTGCCAGCAGCTTAGCCGGGAGACCCGACTACGAGCAGTACTTC. This gives the protein CASSLAGRPDYEQYF.